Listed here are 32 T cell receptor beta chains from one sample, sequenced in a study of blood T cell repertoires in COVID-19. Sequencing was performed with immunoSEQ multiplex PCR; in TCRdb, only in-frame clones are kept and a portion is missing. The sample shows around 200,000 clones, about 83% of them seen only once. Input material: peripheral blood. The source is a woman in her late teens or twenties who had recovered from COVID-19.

The CDR3 region is CAWSDLNTEAFF. CDR3 bases: TGTGCCTGGAGTGACTTGAACACTGAAGCTTTCTTT. The gene calls are TRBV30 and TRBJ1-1; no definite D call. There are 12 residues in the CDR3. Trimming pared 1 base from V and 0 bases from J, leaving 3 bases between. Germline V gene sequence: CDR1 GTSNPN, CDR2 SVGIG (reference sequence).

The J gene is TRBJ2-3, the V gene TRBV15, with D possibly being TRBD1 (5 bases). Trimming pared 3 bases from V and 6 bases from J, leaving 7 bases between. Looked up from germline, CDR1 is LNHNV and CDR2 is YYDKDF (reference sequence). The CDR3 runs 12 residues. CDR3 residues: CATSRGRDTQYF. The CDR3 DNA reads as TGTGCCACCAGCAGGGGGCGGGATACGCAGTATTTT.

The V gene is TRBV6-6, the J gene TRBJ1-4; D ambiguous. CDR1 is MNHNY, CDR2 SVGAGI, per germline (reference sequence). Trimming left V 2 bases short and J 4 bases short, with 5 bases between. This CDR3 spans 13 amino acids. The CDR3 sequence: CASSYARNEKLFF. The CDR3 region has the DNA TGTGCCAGCAGTTACGCGCGTAATGAAAAACTGTTTTTT.

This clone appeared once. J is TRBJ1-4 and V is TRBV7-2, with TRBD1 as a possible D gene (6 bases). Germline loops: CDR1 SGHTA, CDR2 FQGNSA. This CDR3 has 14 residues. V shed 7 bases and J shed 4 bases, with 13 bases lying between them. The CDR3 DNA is TGTGCCAGCACGGAGACAGGAGTTAATGAAAAACTGTTTTTT. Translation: CASTETGVNEKLFF.

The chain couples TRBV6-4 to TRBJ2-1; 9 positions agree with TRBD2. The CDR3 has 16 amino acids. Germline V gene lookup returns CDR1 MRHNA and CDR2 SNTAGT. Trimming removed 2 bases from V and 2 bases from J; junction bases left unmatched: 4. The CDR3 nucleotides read TGTGCCAGCAGTGACGTCGGCGGGGGGGCCTACAATGAGCAGTTCTTC. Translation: CASSDVGGGAYNEQFF.

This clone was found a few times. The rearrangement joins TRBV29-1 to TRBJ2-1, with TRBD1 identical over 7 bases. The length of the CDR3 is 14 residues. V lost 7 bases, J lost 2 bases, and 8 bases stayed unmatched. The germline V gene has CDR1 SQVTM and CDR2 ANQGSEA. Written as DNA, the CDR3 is TGCAGCGCCGCCGACAGGGCCCCCTACAATGAGCAGTTCTTC. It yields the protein CSAADRAPYNEQFF.

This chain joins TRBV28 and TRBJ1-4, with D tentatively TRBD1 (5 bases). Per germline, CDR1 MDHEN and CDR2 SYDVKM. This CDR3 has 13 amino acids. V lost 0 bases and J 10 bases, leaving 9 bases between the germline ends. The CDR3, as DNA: TGTGCCAGCAGTTTATGGACAGAAGGAAAACTGTTTTTT. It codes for CASSLWTEGKLFF.

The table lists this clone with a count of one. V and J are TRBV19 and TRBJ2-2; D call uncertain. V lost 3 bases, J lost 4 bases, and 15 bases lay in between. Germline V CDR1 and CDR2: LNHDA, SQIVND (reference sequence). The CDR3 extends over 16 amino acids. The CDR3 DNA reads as TGTGCCAGTAGTATTCGACAAACACGCCGCACCGGGGAGCTGTTTTTT. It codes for CASSIRQTRRTGELFF.

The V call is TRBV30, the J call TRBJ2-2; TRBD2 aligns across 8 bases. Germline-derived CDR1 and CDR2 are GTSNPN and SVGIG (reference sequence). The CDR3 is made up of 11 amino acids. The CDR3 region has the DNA TGTTGTAGCGGGATCACCGGGGAGCTGTTTTTT. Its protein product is CCSGITGELFF.

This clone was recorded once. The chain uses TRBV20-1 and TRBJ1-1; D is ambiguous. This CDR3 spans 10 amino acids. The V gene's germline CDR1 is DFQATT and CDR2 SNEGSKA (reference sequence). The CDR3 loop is CRGLNTEAFF. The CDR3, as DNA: TGCAGGGGCTTGAACACTGAAGCTTTCTTT.

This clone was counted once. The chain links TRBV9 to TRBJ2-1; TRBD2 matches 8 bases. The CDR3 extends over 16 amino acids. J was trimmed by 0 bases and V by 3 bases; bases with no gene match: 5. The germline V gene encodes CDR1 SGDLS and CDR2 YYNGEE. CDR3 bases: TGTGCCAGCAGCGCCGGGGGGGCCCCCTCCTACAATGAGCAGTTCTTC. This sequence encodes CASSAGGAPSYNEQFF. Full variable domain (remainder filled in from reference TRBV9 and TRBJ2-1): DSGVTQTPKHLITATGQRVTLRCSPRSGDLSVYWYQQSLDQGLQFLIQYYNGEERAKGNILERFSAQQFPDLHSELNLSSLELGDSALYFCASSAGGAPSYNEQFFGPGTRLTVL.

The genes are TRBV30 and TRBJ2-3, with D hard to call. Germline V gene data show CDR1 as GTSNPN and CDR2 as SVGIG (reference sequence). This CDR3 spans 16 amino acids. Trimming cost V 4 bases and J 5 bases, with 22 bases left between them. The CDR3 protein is CAWIPDRRPRRDTQYF. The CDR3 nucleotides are TGTGCCTGGATTCCCGACCGGCGTCCGAGGAGAGATACGCAGTATTTT.

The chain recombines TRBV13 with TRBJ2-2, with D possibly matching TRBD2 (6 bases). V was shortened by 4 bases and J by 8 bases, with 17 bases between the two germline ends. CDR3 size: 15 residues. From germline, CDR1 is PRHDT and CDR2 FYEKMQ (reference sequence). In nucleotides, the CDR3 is TGTGCCAGCAGCTCATCCCCGACTAGTTCGGGGGAGCTGTTTTTT. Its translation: CASSSSPTSSGELFF.

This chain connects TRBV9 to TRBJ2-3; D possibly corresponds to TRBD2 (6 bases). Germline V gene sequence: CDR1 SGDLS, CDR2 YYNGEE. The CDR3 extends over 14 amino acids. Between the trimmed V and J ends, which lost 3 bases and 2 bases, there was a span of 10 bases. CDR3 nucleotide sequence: TGTGCCAGCAGCGGCCCTAGCGCCACAGATACGCAGTATTTT. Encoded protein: CASSGPSATDTQYF.

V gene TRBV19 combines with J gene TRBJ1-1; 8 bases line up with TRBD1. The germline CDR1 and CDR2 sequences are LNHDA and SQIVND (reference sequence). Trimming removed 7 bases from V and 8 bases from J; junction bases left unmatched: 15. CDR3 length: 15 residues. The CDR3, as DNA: TGTGCCAGTATAGGACAGGGAGGCGCAGAGGTCGAAGCTTTCTTT. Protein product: CASIGQGGAEVEAFF. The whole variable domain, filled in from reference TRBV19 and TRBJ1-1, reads DGGITQSPKYLFRKEGQNVTLSCEQNLNHDAMYWYRQDPGQGLRLIYYSQIVNDFQKGDIAEGYSVSREKKESFPLTVTSAQKNPTAFYLCASIGQGGAEVEAFFGQGTRLTVV.

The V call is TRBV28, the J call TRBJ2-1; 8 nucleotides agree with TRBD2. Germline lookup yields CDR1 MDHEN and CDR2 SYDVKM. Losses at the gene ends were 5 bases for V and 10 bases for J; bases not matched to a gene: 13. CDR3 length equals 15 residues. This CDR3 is CASSPVAGTLLEQFF. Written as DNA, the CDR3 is TGTGCCAGCAGTCCTGTAGCGGGGACCCTCCTGGAGCAGTTCTTC. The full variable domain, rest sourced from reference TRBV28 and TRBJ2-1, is DVKVTQSSRYLVKRTGEKVFLECVQDMDHENMFWYRQDPGLGLRLIYFSYDVKMKEKGDIPEGYSVSREKKERFSLILESASTNQTSMYLCASSPVAGTLLEQFFGPGTRLTVL.

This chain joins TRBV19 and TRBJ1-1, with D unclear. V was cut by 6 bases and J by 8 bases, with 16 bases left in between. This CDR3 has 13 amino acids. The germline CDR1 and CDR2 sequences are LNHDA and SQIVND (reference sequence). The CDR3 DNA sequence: TGTGCCAGTAGATATGCGTTAGCGCCGGAAGCTTTCTTT. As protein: CASRYALAPEAFF.

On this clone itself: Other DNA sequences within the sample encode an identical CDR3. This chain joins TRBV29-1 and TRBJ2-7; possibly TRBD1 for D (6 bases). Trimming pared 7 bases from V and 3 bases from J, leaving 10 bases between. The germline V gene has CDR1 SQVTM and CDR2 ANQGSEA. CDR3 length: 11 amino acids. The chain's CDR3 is CSGYRDYEQYF. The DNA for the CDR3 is TGCAGCGGGTACAGGGACTACGAGCAGTACTTC.

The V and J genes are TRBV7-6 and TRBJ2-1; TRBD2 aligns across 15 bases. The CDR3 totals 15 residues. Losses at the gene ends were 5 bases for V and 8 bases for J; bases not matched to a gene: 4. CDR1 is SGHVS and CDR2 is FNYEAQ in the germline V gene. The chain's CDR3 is CASSRTSGRGDEQFF. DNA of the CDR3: TGTGCCAGCAGCCGGACTAGCGGGAGGGGCGATGAGCAGTTCTTC.

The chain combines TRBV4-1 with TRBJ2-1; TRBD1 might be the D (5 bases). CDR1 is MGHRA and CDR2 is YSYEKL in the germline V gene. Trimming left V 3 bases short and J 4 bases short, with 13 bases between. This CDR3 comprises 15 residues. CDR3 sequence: CASSQVTARYNEQFF. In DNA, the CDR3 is TGCGCCAGCAGCCAGGTGACAGCGCGATACAATGAGCAGTTCTTC.

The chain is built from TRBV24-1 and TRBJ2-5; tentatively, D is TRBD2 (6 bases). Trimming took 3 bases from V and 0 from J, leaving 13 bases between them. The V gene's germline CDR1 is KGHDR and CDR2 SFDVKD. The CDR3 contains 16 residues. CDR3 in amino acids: CATSDGSGSYQETQYF. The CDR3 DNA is TGTGCCACCAGTGATGGTAGCGGCTCGTACCAAGAGACCCAGTACTTC.

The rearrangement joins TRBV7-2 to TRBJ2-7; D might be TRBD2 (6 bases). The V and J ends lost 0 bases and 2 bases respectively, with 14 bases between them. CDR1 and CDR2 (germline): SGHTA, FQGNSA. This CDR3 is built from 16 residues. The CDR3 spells CASSLAGGTVPYEQYV. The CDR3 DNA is TGTGCCAGCAGCTTAGCTGGGGGGACCGTACCCTACGAGCAGTACGTC.

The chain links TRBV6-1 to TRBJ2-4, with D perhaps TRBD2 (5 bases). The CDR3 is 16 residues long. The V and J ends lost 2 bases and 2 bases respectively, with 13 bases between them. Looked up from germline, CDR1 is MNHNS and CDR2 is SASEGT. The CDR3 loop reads CASSEWFRGSKNIQYF. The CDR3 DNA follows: TGTGCCAGCAGTGAATGGTTTCGGGGTTCCAAAAACATTCAGTACTTC.

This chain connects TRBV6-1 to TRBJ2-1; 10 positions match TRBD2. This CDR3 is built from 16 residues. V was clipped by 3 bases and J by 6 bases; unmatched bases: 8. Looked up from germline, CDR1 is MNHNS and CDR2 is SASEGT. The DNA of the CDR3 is TGTGCCAGCAGTGATCCCGGGACTAGCGCAGTCAATGAGCAGTTCTTC. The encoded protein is CASSDPGTSAVNEQFF.

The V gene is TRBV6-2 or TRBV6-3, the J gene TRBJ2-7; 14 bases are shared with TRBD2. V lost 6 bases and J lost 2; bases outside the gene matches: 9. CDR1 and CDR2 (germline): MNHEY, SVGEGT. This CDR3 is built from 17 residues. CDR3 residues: CASSRMGLAGAPYEQYF. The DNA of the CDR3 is TGTGCCAGCAGCCGAATGGGACTAGCGGGGGCCCCCTACGAGCAGTACTTC.

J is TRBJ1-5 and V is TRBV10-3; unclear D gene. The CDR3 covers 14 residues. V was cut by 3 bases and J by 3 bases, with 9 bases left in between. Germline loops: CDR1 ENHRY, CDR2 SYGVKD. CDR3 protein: CAISDWEDNQPQHF. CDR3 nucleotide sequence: TGTGCCATCAGTGATTGGGAGGACAATCAGCCCCAGCATTTT.

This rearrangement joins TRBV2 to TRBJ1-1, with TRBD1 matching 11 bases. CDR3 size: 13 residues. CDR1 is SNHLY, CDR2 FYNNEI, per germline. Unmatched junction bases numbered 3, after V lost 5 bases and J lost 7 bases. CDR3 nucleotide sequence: TGTGCCAGCAGTTGGACAGGGGGCCTTGAAGCTTTCTTT. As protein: CASSWTGGLEAFF.

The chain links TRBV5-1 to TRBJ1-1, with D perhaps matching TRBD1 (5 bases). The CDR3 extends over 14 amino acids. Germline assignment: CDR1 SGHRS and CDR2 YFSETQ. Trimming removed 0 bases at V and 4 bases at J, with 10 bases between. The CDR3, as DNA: TGCGCCAGCAGCTTGGGTGGGGGAGGCACTGAAGCTTTCTTT. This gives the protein CASSLGGGGTEAFF.

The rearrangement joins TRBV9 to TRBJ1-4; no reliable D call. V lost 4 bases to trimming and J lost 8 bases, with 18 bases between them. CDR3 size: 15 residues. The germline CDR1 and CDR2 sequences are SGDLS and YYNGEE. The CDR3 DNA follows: TGTGCCAGCAGCCCCTTAATAAACCCGGGGGAAAAACTGTTTTTT. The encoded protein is CASSPLINPGEKLFF.

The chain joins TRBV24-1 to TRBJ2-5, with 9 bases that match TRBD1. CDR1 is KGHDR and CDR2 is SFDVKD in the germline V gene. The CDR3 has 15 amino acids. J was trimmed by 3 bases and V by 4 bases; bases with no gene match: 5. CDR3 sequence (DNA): TGTGCCACCAGTGACTTCGGGACAGGGAAAGAGACCCAGTACTTC. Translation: CATSDFGTGKETQYF.

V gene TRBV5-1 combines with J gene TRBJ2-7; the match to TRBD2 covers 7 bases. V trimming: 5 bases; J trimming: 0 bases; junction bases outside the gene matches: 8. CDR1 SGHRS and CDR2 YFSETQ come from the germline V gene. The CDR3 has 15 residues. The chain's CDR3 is CASSSSGDTSYEQYF. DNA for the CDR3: TGCGCCAGCAGTTCGAGCGGGGATACCTCCTACGAGCAGTACTTC.

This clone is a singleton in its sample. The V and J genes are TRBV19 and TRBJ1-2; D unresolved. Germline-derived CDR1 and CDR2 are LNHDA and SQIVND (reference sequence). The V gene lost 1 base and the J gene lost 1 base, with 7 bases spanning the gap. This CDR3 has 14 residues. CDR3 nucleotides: TGTGCCAGTAGTATAGGACTGAATAACTATGGCTACACCTTC. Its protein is CASSIGLNNYGYTF.